These 17 T cell receptor beta chains share one sample of origin, sequenced in a study of cytomegalovirus exposure and HLA in healthy donors. PCR involved 60 Vbeta and 13 Jbeta primers. Here immunoSEQ multiplex PCR was the method, and the copy in TCRdb shows in-frame clones only, minus some. The sample holds approximately 150,000 clones; roughly 75% are singletons and the top ten take just under 5%. Specimen: PBMCs. Receptors originate from a male donor in good health and CMV-seronegative.

This sequence joins TRBV15 and TRBJ2-7; 7 bases map to TRBD1. With V trimmed by 5 bases and J by 5 bases, 6 bases remained unmatched. The CDR3 sequence is 13 residues long. Germline values: CDR1 LNHNV, CDR2 YYDKDF (reference sequence). The DNA for the CDR3 is TGTGCCACCAGCGCACAGGGGACCGACGAGCAGTACTTC. Residues: CATSAQGTDEQYF.

This clone was detected only a few times. The chain carries TRBV5-8 and TRBJ2-7; 13 bases align to TRBD2. The V and J ends lost 2 bases and 3 bases, in that order; junction bases with no gene match: 8. CDR1 is SGHTS and CDR2 is YDEGEE in the germline V gene. There are 17 residues in the CDR3. The CDR3 reads CASSFRTSGSVNYEQYF. CDR3 sequence (DNA): TGTGCCAGCAGCTTTAGGACTAGCGGGAGCGTAAACTACGAGCAGTACTTC.

The chain uses TRBV9 and TRBJ2-7; TRBD2 matches at 7 bases. The CDR3 is 15 residues long. Germline CDR1 reads SGDLS; CDR2 reads YYNGEE. V gave up 0 bases and J gave up 9 bases; unmatched junction bases: 12. This CDR3 is CASSVEEGGLAGQYF. CDR3 DNA sequence: TGTGCCAGCAGCGTAGAGGAGGGAGGGTTAGCTGGGCAGTACTTC.

The V call is TRBV5-1, the J call TRBJ2-4; weak D call: TRBD2 (5 bases). Germline loops: CDR1 SGHRS, CDR2 YFSETQ. Deletions cut 5 bases from V and 11 bases from J, with 17 bases between. The CDR3 extends over 13 amino acids. The CDR3 sequence: CASREEGPPFQYF. For the CDR3, the DNA is TGCGCCAGCAGGGAGGAAGGTCCTCCATTTCAGTACTTC.

This chain connects TRBV7-2 to TRBJ2-1; the match to TRBD2 covers 13 bases. The CDR3 runs 15 residues. The germline V gene has CDR1 SGHTA and CDR2 FQGNSA. Losses at the gene ends were 5 bases for V and 9 bases for J; bases not matched to a gene: 7. The CDR3 is CASSRTSGRGVEQFF. The CDR3 bases are TGTGCCAGCAGCCGCACTAGCGGGAGGGGGGTTGAGCAGTTCTTC.

This chain joins TRBV9 and TRBJ2-7, with TRBD2 matching over 8 bases. The CDR3 extends over 13 amino acids. Trimming at V came to 2 bases and at J to 6 bases, leaving 4 bases not matched to a gene. From germline, CDR1 is SGDLS and CDR2 YYNGEE. The CDR3 reads CASSVGGGTEQYF. The DNA for the CDR3 is TGTGCCAGCAGCGTCGGGGGGGGTACCGAGCAGTACTTC.

This clone has just one count. V gene TRBV19 combines with J gene TRBJ1-1; D is undetermined. The CDR3 is 14 amino acids. V was pared by 4 bases and J by 1 base, with 10 bases between. Germline V CDR1 and CDR2: LNHDA, SQIVND (reference sequence). In nucleotides, the CDR3 is TGTGCCAGTAGTAACAACAGAGCGAACACTGAAGCTTTCTTT. Translating it yields CASSNNRANTEAFF. Complete variable domain (other parts from reference TRBV19 and TRBJ1-1): DGGITQSPKYLFRKEGQNVTLSCEQNLNHDAMYWYRQDPGQGLRLIYYSQIVNDFQKGDIAEGYSVSREKKESFPLTVTSAQKNPTAFYLCASSNNRANTEAFFGQGTRLTVV.

The rearrangement links TRBV7-3 to TRBJ2-7; D may be TRBD2 (7 bases). The CDR3 sequence is 14 residues long. With 5 bases removed from V and 3 bases from J, the gap between germline ends came to 14 bases. The germline V gene has CDR1 SGHTA and CDR2 FQGTGA. The CDR3 spells CASSPQGGGYEQYF. In DNA form, the CDR3 reads TGTGCCAGCAGCCCCCAAGGGGGGGGCTACGAGCAGTACTTC. The whole variable domain, remainder taken from reference TRBV7-3 and TRBJ2-7, is GAGVSQTPSNKVTEKGKYVELRCDPISGHTALYWYRQSLGQGPEFLIYFQGTGAADDSGLPNDRFFAVRPEGSVSTLKIQRTERGDSAVYLCASSPQGGGYEQYFGPGTRLTVT.

This chain joins TRBV15 and TRBJ1-6; D remains ambiguous. The CDR3 consists of 14 residues. The germline CDR1 and CDR2 sequences are LNHNV and YYDKDF (reference sequence). V was trimmed by 5 bases and J by 14 bases, leaving 19 bases between them. The CDR3 bases are TGTGCCACCAGCGGGCCTGAGCCATCGAAGGCCCTCCACTTT. Its translation: CATSGPEPSKALHF.

This clone was detected a few times. The chain has TRBV30 and TRBJ2-2, with D tentatively TRBD1 (5 bases). The CDR3 loop spans 14 amino acids. Germline V gene sequence: CDR1 GTSNPN, CDR2 SVGIG (reference sequence). The V and J ends lost 4 bases and 0 bases respectively, with 9 bases between them. CDR3 DNA sequence: TGTGCCTGGATCCAGGGCGCGAACACCGGGGAGCTGTTTTTT. This gives the protein CAWIQGANTGELFF.

This chain links TRBV6-1 with TRBJ2-1; TRBD2 matches 13 bases. The CDR3 runs 15 residues. From germline, CDR1 is MNHNS and CDR2 SASEGT. With 5 bases clipped from V and 10 bases from J, the junction kept 8 bases outside the gene matches. The CDR3 sequence is CASSTRLAGGGEQFF. CDR3 in DNA: TGTGCCAGCAGTACCCGACTAGCGGGAGGAGGCGAGCAGTTCTTC.

The V call is TRBV5-6, the J call TRBJ1-1; 7 bases map to TRBD1. With 4 bases clipped from V and 1 base from J, the junction kept 7 bases outside the gene matches. This CDR3 comprises 15 residues. Germline-derived CDR1 and CDR2 are SGHDT and YYEEEE. In DNA form, the CDR3 reads TGTGCCAGCAGCACCCCCCGGGACAGGAACACTGAAGCTTTCTTT. Encoded protein: CASSTPRDRNTEAFF.

Note on this clone: The junction departs from germline at one end; a sequencing error may be responsible. The V and J genes are TRBV4-3 and TRBJ2-1; 11 bases are a match to TRBD2. This CDR3 comprises 12 residues. Germline-derived CDR1 and CDR2 are LGHNA and YSLEER. CDR3 amino acids: CASSPTSGSAVF. The CDR3 bases are TGCGCCAGCAGCCCTACTAGCGGGAGCGCGGTCTTC.

This chain connects TRBV11-3 to TRBJ2-7; 9 bases align to TRBD2. V was pared by 2 bases and J by 2 bases, with 4 bases of the junction left unmatched. The CDR3 covers 15 residues. The germline gives CDR1 SGHNT, CDR2 YENEEA. The CDR3 loop reads CASSLSSGDTYEQYF. For the CDR3, the DNA is TGTGCCAGCAGCTTATCTAGCGGGGACACCTACGAGCAGTACTTC.

This chain connects TRBV5-4 to TRBJ1-2; no firm D call. V was shortened by 5 bases and J by 2 bases, with 13 bases between the two germline ends. The CDR3 is 14 residues long. Germline lookup yields CDR1 SGHNT and CDR2 YYREEE (reference sequence). The CDR3 protein is CASRLRSGNYGYTF. The CDR3, as DNA: TGTGCCAGCAGACTGCGGAGTGGGAACTATGGCTACACCTTC.

The chain joins TRBV7-2 to TRBJ2-3, with D tentatively TRBD1 (6 bases). Trimming pared 6 bases from V and 4 bases from J, leaving 8 bases between. Germline V lookup: CDR1 SGHTA, CDR2 FQGNSA. The length of the CDR3 is 12 residues. The DNA for the CDR3 is TGTGCCAGCAGTCCAGGGGCAGATACGCAGTATTTT. As protein: CASSPGADTQYF.

CDR3 protein: CASSPIHLSLYEQYF. The DNA of the CDR3 is TGTGCCAGCAGCCCAATACACCTTAGCCTCTACGAGCAGTACTTC. This chain connects TRBV7-9 to TRBJ2-7; D remains unclear. V gave up 5 bases and J gave up 3 bases, with 17 bases separating them. The CDR3 is 15 amino acids. Germline values: CDR1 SEHNR, CDR2 FQNEAQ (reference sequence). The full variable domain, rest sourced from reference TRBV7-9 and TRBJ2-7, is DTGVSQNPRHKITKRGQNVTFRCDPISEHNRLYWYRQTLGQGPEFLTYFQNEAQLEKSRLLSDRFSAERPKGSFSTLEIQRTEQGDSAMYLCASSPIHLSLYEQYFGPGTRLTVT.